A single TCR beta chain is shown here with its context. Original methodology: From reference gene primer amplification, estimates of nucleated cell counts were derived. Assay: immunoSEQ multiplex PCR; the TCRdb copy retains only in-frame clones and omits some. V, J and clone size are taken as reported in that table, and D and trimming were inferred from the DNA itself. The sample records about 130,000 clones, around 87% being singletons. This sample was taken from a study of blood T cell repertoires in COVID-19. Study overall: Samples of COVID-19 (acute and convalescent) were obtained from the United States, Italy and Spain. From T cells, B-cell-depleted T cells, or PBMCs came the material, which was cDNA or gDNA.

Trimming stripped 2 bases from V and 1 base from J, with 12 bases between. The length of the CDR3 is 15 residues. Per the germline V gene, CDR1 is MNHNY and CDR2 is SVGAGI (reference sequence). The sequenced sample consisted of peripheral blood. The V call is TRBV6-6, the J call TRBJ2-7; D is possibly TRBD2 (6 bases). The sequence derives from a man in his forties or fifties with active COVID-19. CDR3 region: CASSYRTGESYEQYF. The CDR3 nucleotides are TGTGCCAGCAGTTACCGTACGGGGGAATCCTACGAGCAGTACTTC.